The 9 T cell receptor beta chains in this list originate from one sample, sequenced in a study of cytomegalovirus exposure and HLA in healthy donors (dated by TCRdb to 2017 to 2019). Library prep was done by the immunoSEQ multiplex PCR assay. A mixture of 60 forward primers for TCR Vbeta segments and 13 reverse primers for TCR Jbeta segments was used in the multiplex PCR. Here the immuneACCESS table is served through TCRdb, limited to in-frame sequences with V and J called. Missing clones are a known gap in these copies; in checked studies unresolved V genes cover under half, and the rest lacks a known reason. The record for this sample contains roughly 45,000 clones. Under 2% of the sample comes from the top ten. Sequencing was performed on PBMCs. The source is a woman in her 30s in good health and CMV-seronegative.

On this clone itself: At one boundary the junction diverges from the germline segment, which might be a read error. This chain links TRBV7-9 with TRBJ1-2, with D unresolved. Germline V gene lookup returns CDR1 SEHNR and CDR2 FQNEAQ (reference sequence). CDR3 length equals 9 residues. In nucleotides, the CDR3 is TGCGACCCCCCGGGGGGCTACACCTTC. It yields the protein CDPPGGYTF.

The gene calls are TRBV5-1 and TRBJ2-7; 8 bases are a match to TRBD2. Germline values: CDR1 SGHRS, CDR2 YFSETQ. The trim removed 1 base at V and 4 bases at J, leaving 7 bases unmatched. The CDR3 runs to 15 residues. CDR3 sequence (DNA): TGCGCCAGCAGCTTGTTCAGCGGGAGTCTGTACGAGCAGTACTTC. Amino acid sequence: CASSLFSGSLYEQYF.

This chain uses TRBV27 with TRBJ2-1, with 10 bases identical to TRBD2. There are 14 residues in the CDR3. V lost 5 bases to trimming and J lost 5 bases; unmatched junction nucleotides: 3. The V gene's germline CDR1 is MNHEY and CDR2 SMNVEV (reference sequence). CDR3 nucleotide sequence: TGTGCCAGCAGTAAGCGGGAGGGAAACAATGAGCAGTTCTTC. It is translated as CASSKREGNNEQFF.

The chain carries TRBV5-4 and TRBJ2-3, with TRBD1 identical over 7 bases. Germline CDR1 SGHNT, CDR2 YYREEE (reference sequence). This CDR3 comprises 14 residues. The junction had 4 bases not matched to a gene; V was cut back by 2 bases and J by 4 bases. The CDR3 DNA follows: TGTGCCAGCAGCTTCCGACAGGGAGCAGATACGCAGTATTTT. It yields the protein CASSFRQGADTQYF.

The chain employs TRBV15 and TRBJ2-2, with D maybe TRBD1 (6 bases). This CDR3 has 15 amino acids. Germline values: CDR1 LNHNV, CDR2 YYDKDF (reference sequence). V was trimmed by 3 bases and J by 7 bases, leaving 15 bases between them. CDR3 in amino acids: CATSSGQMGVGELFF. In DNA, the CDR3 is TGTGCCACCAGCAGTGGACAGATGGGGGTCGGGGAGCTGTTTTTT. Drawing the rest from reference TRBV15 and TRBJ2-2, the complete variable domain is DAMVIQNPRYQVTQFGKPVTLSCSQTLNHNVMYWYQQKSSQAPKLLFHYYDKDFNNEADTPDNFQSRRPNTSFCFLDIRSPGLGDTAMYLCATSSGQMGVGELFFGEGSRLTVL.

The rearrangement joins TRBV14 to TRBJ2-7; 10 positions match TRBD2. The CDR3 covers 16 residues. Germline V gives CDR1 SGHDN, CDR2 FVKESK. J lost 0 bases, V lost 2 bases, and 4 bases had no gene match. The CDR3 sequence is CASSQLLAGYSYEQYF. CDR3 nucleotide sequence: TGTGCCAGCAGCCAACTACTAGCGGGATACTCCTACGAGCAGTACTTC.

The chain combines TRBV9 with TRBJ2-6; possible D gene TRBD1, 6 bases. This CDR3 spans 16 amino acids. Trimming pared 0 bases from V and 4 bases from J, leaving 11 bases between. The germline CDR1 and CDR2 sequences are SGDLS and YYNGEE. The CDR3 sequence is CASSVGQGPGANVLTF. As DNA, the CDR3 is TGTGCCAGCAGCGTAGGGCAGGGGCCCGGGGCCAACGTCCTGACTTTC. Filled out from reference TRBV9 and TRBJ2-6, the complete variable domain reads DSGVTQTPKHLITATGQRVTLRCSPRSGDLSVYWYQQSLDQGLQFLIQYYNGEERAKGNILERFSAQQFPDLHSELNLSSLELGDSALYFCASSVGQGPGANVLTFGAGSRLTVL.

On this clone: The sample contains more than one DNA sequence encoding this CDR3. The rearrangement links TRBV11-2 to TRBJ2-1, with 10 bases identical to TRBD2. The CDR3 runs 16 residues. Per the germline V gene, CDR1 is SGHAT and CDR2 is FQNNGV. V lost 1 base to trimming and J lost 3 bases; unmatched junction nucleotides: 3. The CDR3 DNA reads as TGTGCCAGCAGCTTAGTAGGACTAGCGGTCTACAATGAGCAGTTCTTC. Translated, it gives CASSLVGLAVYNEQFF.

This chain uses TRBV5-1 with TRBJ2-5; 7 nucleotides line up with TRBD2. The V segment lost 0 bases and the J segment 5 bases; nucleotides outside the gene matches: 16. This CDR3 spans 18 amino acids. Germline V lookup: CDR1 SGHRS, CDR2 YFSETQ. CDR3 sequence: CASSLAFTGGGPIETQYF. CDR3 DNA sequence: TGCGCCAGCAGCTTGGCGTTTACTGGCGGGGGACCGATCGAGACCCAGTACTTC.